Below are 24 T cell receptor beta chains sequenced from a single sample in a study of blood T cell repertoires in COVID-19. Assay: immunoSEQ multiplex PCR; the TCRdb copy retains only in-frame clones and omits some. The sample has roughly 73,000 clones; about nine tenths are singletons. The specimen was peripheral blood. These receptors all come from a woman at least 80 years old with active or convalescent COVID-19.

The chain carries TRBV30 and TRBJ1-1, with D hard to call. The germline gives CDR1 GTSNPN, CDR2 SVGIG (reference sequence). V lost 1 base and J 5 bases, leaving 8 bases between the germline ends. This CDR3 has 12 amino acids. The CDR3 region is CAWSGAGTEAFF. CDR3 nucleotides: TGTGCCTGGAGTGGGGCGGGGACTGAAGCTTTCTTT.

The genes are TRBV7-9 and TRBJ1-5; D uncertain. The CDR3 is made up of 13 amino acids. Trimming cost V 3 bases and J 4 bases, with 7 bases left between them. From germline, CDR1 is SEHNR and CDR2 FQNEAQ (reference sequence). In nucleotides, the CDR3 is TGTGCCAGCAGCTTCGGACTAAATCAGCCCCAGCATTTT. Translated: CASSFGLNQPQHF.

This sequence joins TRBV29-1 and TRBJ1-2; D unresolved. There are 14 residues in the CDR3. The ends were cut back, 2 bases at V and 4 bases at J, with 14 bases in the middle. Germline-derived CDR1 and CDR2 are SQVTM and ANQGSEA. The CDR3, as DNA: TGCAGCGTTGAAAGGGCGGGCGCGGGCTATGGCTACACCTTC. Translating gives CSVERAGAGYGYTF.

This clone has just a few counts. J is TRBJ1-2 and V is TRBV6-4; TRBD1 matches 9 bases. Trimming cost V 4 bases and J 4 bases; bases outside gene matches: 7. In germline, CDR1 is MRHNA, CDR2 SNTAGT. CDR3 length: 15 amino acids. Here the CDR3 reads CASSVTGTGTYGYTF. The CDR3 region has the DNA TGTGCCAGCAGTGTAACCGGGACAGGGACCTATGGCTACACCTTC.

The chain combines TRBV7-6 with TRBJ2-1, with D possibly TRBD2 on 6 matching bases. Germline V gene data show CDR1 as SGHVS and CDR2 as FNYEAQ. The CDR3 consists of 15 residues. The germline V and J ends were trimmed by 4 bases and 10 bases, with 20 bases remaining between them. Here the CDR3 DNA reads TGTGCCAGCAGCTCCGGGACTCCCTCTCAGGGCGAGCAGTTCTTC. Translation gives CASSSGTPSQGEQFF.

This chain links TRBV28 with TRBJ2-2; 10 bases map to TRBD2. CDR3 length: 15 amino acids. V lost 7 bases, J lost 7 bases, and 9 bases stayed unmatched. Germline-derived CDR1 and CDR2 are MDHEN and SYDVKM. The CDR3 sequence is CASTERGGGGGELFF. As DNA, the CDR3 is TGTGCCAGCACCGAGCGGGGGGGCGGAGGCGGGGAGCTGTTTTTT.

V and J are TRBV19 and TRBJ1-3; no reliable D call. Trimming stripped 3 bases from V and 0 bases from J, with 18 bases between. CDR1 is LNHDA and CDR2 is SQIVND in the germline V gene (reference sequence). CDR3 length: 18 residues. This chain's CDR3 is CASSMRTVWLLSGNTIYF. CDR3 bases: TGTGCCAGTAGTATGCGTACAGTCTGGTTACTCTCTGGAAACACCATATATTTT.

The V gene is TRBV11-2, the J gene TRBJ2-7; D possibly corresponds to TRBD1 (6 bases). Germline V gene data show CDR1 as SGHAT and CDR2 as FQNNGV. V shed 4 bases and J shed 5 bases, with 12 bases lying between them. The CDR3 has 13 residues. DNA for the CDR3: TGTGCCAGCAGCTCATCCTCAGGGGACGAGCAGTACTTC. Amino acids: CASSSSSGDEQYF.

This chain links TRBV29-1 with TRBJ1-2; a possible D gene is TRBD1 (5 bases). Germline lookup yields CDR1 SQVTM and CDR2 ANQGSEA. The CDR3 runs to 18 residues. V was shortened by 0 bases and J by 4 bases, with 24 bases between the two germline ends. The CDR3 sequence: CSVEDLQMGRVEGYGYTF. CDR3 DNA sequence: TGCAGCGTTGAAGATCTTCAAATGGGACGGGTGGAGGGCTATGGCTACACCTTC.

The CDR3 loop is CASSLLQGKNEKLFF. CDR3 in DNA: TGTGCCAGCAGTTTATTGCAGGGTAAAAATGAAAAACTGTTTTTT. The chain recombines TRBV28 with TRBJ1-4; weak D call: TRBD1 (5 bases). CDR3 size: 15 residues. CDR1 and CDR2 from the germline V gene are MDHEN and SYDVKM. V was pared by 1 base and J by 5 bases, with 11 bases between.

V usage is TRBV9 and J usage is TRBJ1-5, with unresolved D. Trimming removed 1 base at V and 4 bases at J, with 6 bases between. CDR3 length equals 13 residues. Germline assignment: CDR1 SGDLS and CDR2 YYNGEE. DNA of the CDR3: TGTGCCAGCAGCGTATCCTCGAATCAGCCCCAGCATTTT. Amino acid sequence: CASSVSSNQPQHF.

The chain combines TRBV6-1 with TRBJ1-2, with 7 bases fitting TRBD1. The V segment lost 6 bases and the J segment 13 bases; nucleotides outside the gene matches: 8. CDR1 is MNHNS, CDR2 SASEGT, per germline. This CDR3 contains 11 residues. In DNA, the CDR3 is TGTGCCAGCAGCAACGAAGGGGGCCGCACCTTC. The encoded protein is CASSNEGGRTF.

This chain uses TRBV12-3 or TRBV12-4 with TRBJ1-2; TRBD1 might be the D (5 bases). This CDR3 spans 13 amino acids. The V end was cut by 3 bases, the J end by 3 bases, with 8 bases between. The CDR3: CASSLGGDYGYTF. DNA of the CDR3: TGTGCCAGCAGTTTGGGGGGGGACTATGGCTACACCTTC.

The V and J genes are TRBV29-1 and TRBJ1-1; D is ambiguous. CDR1 and CDR2 (germline): SQVTM, ANQGSEA. V dropped 6 bases and J dropped 4 bases, with 9 bases sitting between them. The CDR3 extends over 11 amino acids. The CDR3 region is CSVGRGTEAFF. In nucleotides, the CDR3 is TGCAGCGTGGGGAGAGGCACTGAAGCTTTCTTT.

This clone was detected a few times. The chain carries TRBV5-4 and TRBJ2-5; TRBD2 might be the D (5 bases). CDR1 and CDR2 (germline): SGHNT, YYREEE (reference sequence). CDR3 length equals 15 residues. The V end lost 0 bases, the J end lost 6 bases, and 15 bases lay between the germline ends. CDR3 sequence (DNA): TGTGCCAGCAGCTTGGACCCCGGACTGTCGCAGACCCAGTACTTC. Amino acid sequence: CASSLDPGLSQTQYF.

The chain is built from TRBV6-2 or TRBV6-3 and TRBJ1-1; tentatively, D is TRBD1 (6 bases). The V gene's germline CDR1 is MNHEY and CDR2 SVGEGT. V was trimmed by 4 bases and J by 3 bases, leaving 9 bases between them. The CDR3 sequence is 13 residues long. The CDR3 region is CASSLAGDTEAFF. CDR3 DNA sequence: TGTGCCAGCAGTTTAGCAGGGGACACTGAAGCTTTCTTT.

The rearrangement uses TRBV19 and TRBJ1-1, with D possibly TRBD1 on 6 matching bases. The germline gives CDR1 LNHDA, CDR2 SQIVND (reference sequence). V was clipped by 8 bases and J by 2 bases, with 15 bases between them. The CDR3 is made up of 14 amino acids. CDR3 coding DNA: TGTGCCAGTTGGGACGGACAGCTAAACACTGAAGCTTTCTTT. This encodes CASWDGQLNTEAFF.

The V call is TRBV25-1, the J call TRBJ1-4, with a weak D call TRBD1 (6 bases). Deletions cut 4 bases from V and 2 bases from J, with 11 bases between. CDR1 is MGHDK and CDR2 is SYGVNS in the germline V gene. The CDR3 runs 15 residues. In nucleotides, the CDR3 is TGTGCCAGCAGTGTACGGACAGTTACTAATGAAAAACTGTTTTTT. It codes for CASSVRTVTNEKLFF.

The table lists this clone with a few counts. CDR3 bases: TGTGCCAGCAGCTTAGCGGGGGGGAAGAATGAGCAGTTCTTC. Translated: CASSLAGGKNEQFF. The chain carries TRBV7-9 and TRBJ2-1; 7 nucleotides match TRBD2. CDR1 SEHNR and CDR2 FQNEAQ come from the germline V gene (reference sequence). The ends lost 0 bases at V and 7 bases at J; junction bases unmatched: 3. This CDR3 comprises 14 residues.

The chain is built from TRBV7-2 and TRBJ1-1; D gene ambiguous. The germline CDR1 and CDR2 sequences are SGHTA and FQGNSA. This CDR3 is 13 amino acids long. Trimming left V 5 bases short and J 3 bases short, with 10 bases between. The CDR3, as DNA: TGTGCCAGCAGCCTATACTACGACACTGAAGCTTTCTTT. Its translation: CASSLYYDTEAFF.

The rearrangement joins TRBV10-2 to TRBJ2-3, with TRBD2 identical over 8 bases. The germline CDR1 and CDR2 sequences are WSHSY and SAAADI. Trimming removed 7 bases from V and 2 bases from J; junction bases left unmatched: 14. The CDR3 is 17 amino acids. The CDR3: CASTAARMTSATDTQYF. The CDR3 region has the DNA TGCGCCAGCACGGCCGCAAGAATGACTAGCGCCACAGATACGCAGTATTTT.

The rearrangement links TRBV30 to TRBJ1-1, with D possibly being TRBD1 (5 bases). Germline-derived CDR1 and CDR2 are GTSNPN and SVGIG (reference sequence). The CDR3 runs 11 residues. Trimming shortened V by 2 bases and J by 8 bases, and 9 bases separated the two germline ends. The CDR3 DNA reads as TGTGCCTGGAGTCGAAAGGGGGAAGCTTTCTTT. Translation: CAWSRKGEAFF. Drawing the rest from reference TRBV30 and TRBJ1-1, the complete variable domain is SQTIHQWPATLVQPVGSPLSLECTVEGTSNPNLYWYRQAAGRGLQLLFYSVGIGQISSEVPQNLSASRPQDRQFILSSKKLLLSDSGFYLCAWSRKGEAFFGQGTRLTVV.

This chain connects TRBV7-2 to TRBJ2-3; no clear D. The V gene's germline CDR1 is SGHTA and CDR2 FQGNSA. The CDR3 length is 13 residues. The germline V and J ends were trimmed by 5 bases and 8 bases, with 14 bases remaining between them. CDR3 DNA: TGTGCCAGCAGCGCACCACCGGTCGGTACGCAGTATTTT. Translated, it gives CASSAPPVGTQYF.

The chain is built from TRBV12-3 or TRBV12-4 and TRBJ1-1; D might be TRBD1 (6 bases). Trimming removed 6 bases at V and 4 bases at J, with 12 bases between. The CDR3 runs 13 residues. The CDR3 DNA reads as TGTGCCAGCAGCAAACAGGGTGGCACTGAAGCTTTCTTT. It encodes CASSKQGGTEAFF.